The 8 T cell receptor beta chains listed next were all sequenced from one sample in a study of long-term antiretroviral therapy in people with HIV. A v3.0 immunoSEQ assay was performed at survey level. Sequencing used immunoSEQ multiplex PCR; TCRdb keeps in-frame clones, though not all of them. The sample consists of approximately 16,000 clones, around 84% of them appearing once. The source was unsorted PBMCs, collected 0.5 years after starting antiretroviral therapy. The origin of the receptors is a woman aged 40 to 49 with HIV.

The chain has TRBV6-6 and TRBJ1-2, with TRBD1 identical over 9 bases. This CDR3 is 15 amino acids long. Germline values: CDR1 MNHNY, CDR2 SVGAGI (reference sequence). Trimming at V came to 5 bases and at J to 0 bases, leaving 4 bases not matched to a gene. The DNA of the CDR3 is TGTGCCAGCAGTGCCCGGGACAGGGCTAACTATGGCTACACCTTC. Amino acid sequence: CASSARDRANYGYTF.

The chain joins TRBV16 to TRBJ2-4, with 7 bases fitting TRBD1. Germline CDR1 reads KGHSY; CDR2 reads FQNENV. The CDR3 contains 14 residues. Losses at the gene ends were 4 bases for V and 7 bases for J; bases not matched to a gene: 7. The CDR3 here is CASSPGQVLNIQYF. CDR3 nucleotides: TGTGCCAGCAGCCCCGGACAGGTTTTGAACATTCAGTACTTC. Full variable domain (outside the CDR3, taken from reference TRBV16 and TRBJ2-4): GEEVAQTPKHLVRGEGQKAKLYCAPIKGHSYVFWYQQVLKNEFKFLISFQNENVFDETGMPKERFSAKCLPNSPCSLEIQATKLEDSAVYFCASSPGQVLNIQYFGAGTRLSVL.

The V gene is TRBV18, the J gene TRBJ2-1; TRBD2 might be the D (5 bases). Trimming took 7 bases from V and 4 from J, leaving 29 bases between them. Germline-derived CDR1 and CDR2 are KGHSH and LQKENI. This CDR3 comprises 19 residues. CDR3 loop: CASFTSHLREQDGYNEQFF. The CDR3 nucleotides read TGTGCCAGCTTCACCTCGCACCTGAGGGAGCAGGACGGATACAATGAGCAGTTCTTC.

This chain links TRBV19 with TRBJ2-1, with TRBD1 matching 7 bases. Germline values: CDR1 LNHDA, CDR2 SQIVND (reference sequence). The length of the CDR3 is 14 residues. V lost 7 bases, J lost 5 bases, and 8 bases stayed unmatched. This CDR3 is CASIPRDRDNEQFF. Here the CDR3 DNA reads TGTGCCAGTATCCCTAGGGACAGAGACAATGAGCAGTTCTTC.

This clone has only one observation. The rearrangement joins TRBV28 to TRBJ1-5, with 8 bases identical to TRBD1. The CDR3 consists of 14 residues. Losses at the gene ends were 5 bases for V and 7 bases for J; bases not matched to a gene: 7. Per germline, CDR1 MDHEN and CDR2 SYDVKM. The CDR3 DNA sequence: TGTGCCAGCAGTATTGAGGACAGGGACCAGCCCCAGCATTTT. This codes for CASSIEDRDQPQHF.

The gene calls are TRBV7-9 and TRBJ1-1, with a weak D call TRBD1 (5 bases). The CDR3 has 16 residues. Per germline, CDR1 SEHNR and CDR2 FQNEAQ (reference sequence). The ends were cut back, 5 bases at V and 5 bases at J, with 21 bases in the middle. CDR3 sequence reads: CASSPVGRARGTEAFF. The CDR3 nucleotides read TGTGCCAGCAGCCCCGTCGGCAGGGCCCGAGGTACTGAAGCTTTCTTT.

The chain joins TRBV9 to TRBJ2-1; D gene unclear. This CDR3 is 14 amino acids long. Germline CDR1 SGDLS, CDR2 YYNGEE. The V gene lost 4 bases and the J gene lost 9 bases, with 17 bases spanning the gap. The CDR3 here is CASSKISTDGEQFF. DNA for the CDR3: TGTGCCAGCAGCAAAATATCAACGGACGGTGAGCAGTTCTTC.

The chain links TRBV27 to TRBJ2-7; 9 bases agree with TRBD2. The CDR3 consists of 15 residues. V shed 2 bases, J shed 3 bases, and the junction held 5 bases outside the gene matches. In germline, CDR1 is MNHEY, CDR2 SMNVEV (reference sequence). The CDR3 loop is CASSLAGGENYEQYF. The CDR3 DNA reads as TGTGCCAGCAGTTTAGCGGGAGGGGAAAACTACGAGCAGTACTTC.